The 19 T cell receptor beta chains presented below share a single source sample, sequenced in a study of T cell responses to AZD1222 COVID-19 vaccine. Sequencing used immunoSEQ multiplex PCR; TCRdb keeps in-frame clones, though not all of them. The data contain almost 70,000 clones, over 65% of them singletons. The specimen comprised peripheral blood, sampled 28 days after the second AZD1222 dose. These receptors were taken from an adult who received the AZD1222 COVID-19 vaccine.

As for this clone: Sequence at one end of the junction differs from germline and may be a read error. The chain is built from TRBV27 and TRBJ1-5; no clear D gene. The length of the CDR3 is 13 residues. From germline, CDR1 is MNHEY and CDR2 SMNVEV (reference sequence). CDR3 bases: TGTGCCAACAGTTTAGGTAGCAATCAGCCCCAGCATTTT. Encoded protein: CANSLGSNQPQHF.

The V and J genes are TRBV15 and TRBJ1-1; the match to TRBD1 covers 9 bases. CDR3 length: 14 residues. From germline, CDR1 is LNHNV and CDR2 YYDKDF (reference sequence). The junction had 11 bases not matched to a gene; V was cut back by 3 bases and J by 12 bases. CDR3 amino acids: CATSRYRDRAKTFF. In DNA, the CDR3 is TGTGCCACCAGCAGGTACCGGGACAGGGCCAAAACTTTCTTT.

This chain joins TRBV7-9 and TRBJ2-5; TRBD2 agrees at 9 bases. Per germline, CDR1 SEHNR and CDR2 FQNEAQ (reference sequence). The V segment lost 1 base and the J segment 1 base; nucleotides outside the gene matches: 4. The CDR3 runs to 16 residues. DNA of the CDR3: TGTGCCAGCAGCTTAGGGGCTAGCGGGGCCCAAGAGACCCAGTACTTC. It is translated as CASSLGASGAQETQYF.

The chain recombines TRBV5-6 with TRBJ2-7; either TRBD1 or TRBD2 may fit D (5 bases each). The V gene lost 4 bases and the J gene lost 2 bases, with 13 bases spanning the gap. Germline-derived CDR1 and CDR2 are SGHDT and YYEEEE. This CDR3 region has 14 residues. This chain's CDR3 is CASSPYGAAYEQYF. CDR3 coding DNA: TGTGCCAGCAGCCCCTACGGGGCGGCCTACGAGCAGTACTTC. Variable domain in full (rest from reference TRBV5-6 and TRBJ2-7): DAGVTQSPTHLIKTRGQQVTLRCSPKSGHDTVSWYQQALGQGPQFIFQYYEEEERQRGNFPDRFSGHQFPNYSSELNVNALLLGDSALYLCASSPYGAAYEQYFGPGTRLTVT.

The V and J genes are TRBV10-1 and TRBJ2-7, with a tentative D call TRBD1 (5 bases). The V end was cut by 5 bases, the J end by 3 bases, with 14 bases between. The germline V gene has CDR1 WNHNN and CDR2 SYGVQD (reference sequence). CDR3 length equals 14 residues. DNA for the CDR3: TGCGCCAGCAGTAAGGGGCAAAGTGGCTACGAGCAGTACTTC. Protein sequence: CASSKGQSGYEQYF.

The chain is built from TRBV7-9 and TRBJ2-7; D is uncertain. This CDR3 spans 12 amino acids. V lost 5 bases and J lost 3, with 8 bases in between. Germline V lookup: CDR1 SEHNR, CDR2 FQNEAQ (reference sequence). CDR3 amino acids: CASSVDGYEQYF. The CDR3 nucleotides are TGTGCCAGCAGCGTGGATGGCTACGAGCAGTACTTC.

The gene calls are TRBV3-1 (or the pseudogene TRBV3-2) and TRBJ2-1; 7 nucleotides agree with TRBD2. Trimming took 3 bases from V and 7 from J; bases not matched to a gene: 6. CDR3 length: 14 residues. The germline V gene has CDR1 LGHDT and CDR2 YNNKEL (reference sequence). As DNA, the CDR3 is TGTGCCAGCAGCCAGGGCGGGGGAGCTAATGAGCAGTTCTTC. Residues: CASSQGGGANEQFF.

The chain has TRBV3-1 (or the pseudogene TRBV3-2) and TRBJ2-5, with a tentative D call TRBD2 (6 bases). This CDR3 has 16 residues. The ends were cut back, 0 bases at V and 2 bases at J, with 13 bases in the middle. Germline V gene sequence: CDR1 LGHDT, CDR2 YNNKEL (reference sequence). CDR3 in DNA: TGTGCCAGCAGCCAAGAATTAGCGGCCTCTCAAGAGACCCAGTACTTC. Protein product: CASSQELAASQETQYF.

The chain carries TRBV7-8 and TRBJ2-5, with TRBD1 matching over 8 bases. The J segment lost 4 bases and the V segment lost 2 bases, leaving 12 bases of the junction unmatched. Germline values: CDR1 SGHVS, CDR2 FQNEAQ. This CDR3 contains 17 residues. This CDR3 reads CASSLRVVRGRRETQYF. The CDR3 DNA reads TGTGCCAGCAGCTTACGGGTCGTCAGGGGGCGGAGAGAGACCCAGTACTTC. Looking up the rest from reference TRBV7-8 and TRBJ2-5 gives the full variable domain: GAGVSQSPRYKVAKRGQDVALRCDPISGHVSLFWYQQALGQGPEFLTYFQNEAQLDKSGLPSDRFFAERPEGSVSTLKIQRTQQEDSAVYLCASSLRVVRGRRETQYFGPGTRLLVL.

The genes are TRBV5-6 and TRBJ1-5, with TRBD1 matching over 9 bases. V lost 4 bases, J lost 4 bases, and 9 bases stayed unmatched. The CDR3 is 16 residues long. CDR1 and CDR2 (germline): SGHDT, YYEEEE. The CDR3 nucleotides read TGTGCCAGCAGCACTACGGGACAGGGAATAAATCAGCCCCAGCATTTT. Protein: CASSTTGQGINQPQHF. The full variable domain, rest sourced from reference TRBV5-6 and TRBJ1-5, is DAGVTQSPTHLIKTRGQQVTLRCSPKSGHDTVSWYQQALGQGPQFIFQYYEEEERQRGNFPDRFSGHQFPNYSSELNVNALLLGDSALYLCASSTTGQGINQPQHFGDGTRLSIL.

The chain employs TRBV6-5 and TRBJ2-7; no clear D gene. Germline V gives CDR1 MNHEY, CDR2 SVGAGI. Trimming shortened V by 2 bases and J by 3 bases, and 11 bases separated the two germline ends. This CDR3 is 14 amino acids long. The CDR3 sequence: CASSYVDGNYEQYF. In nucleotides, the CDR3 is TGTGCCAGCAGTTACGTAGATGGGAACTACGAGCAGTACTTC.

The genes are TRBV6-5 and TRBJ1-2; unclear D gene. CDR3 size: 15 residues. Germline V lookup: CDR1 MNHEY, CDR2 SVGAGI. V lost 6 bases and J 4 bases, leaving 18 bases between the germline ends. CDR3 residues: CASRLFPGPIYGYTF. In nucleotides, the CDR3 is TGTGCCAGCAGGCTGTTTCCCGGGCCTATCTATGGCTACACCTTC.

This chain connects TRBV6-4 to TRBJ1-2, with 8 bases that match TRBD1. Losses at the gene ends were 8 bases for V and 6 bases for J; bases not matched to a gene: 5. This CDR3 has 12 amino acids. Germline V gene data show CDR1 as MRHNA and CDR2 as SNTAGT. Written as DNA, the CDR3 is TGTGCCAGCCTCCAGGGGGCACATGGCTACACCTTC. Translating it yields CASLQGAHGYTF.

The chain links TRBV6-6 to TRBJ2-7; D is ambiguous. Deletions cut 7 bases from V and 2 bases from J, with 15 bases between. The CDR3 has 14 residues. The V gene's germline CDR1 is MNHNY and CDR2 SVGAGI (reference sequence). This chain's CDR3 is CASKDSAATYEQYF. The DNA for the CDR3 is TGTGCCAGCAAGGATTCGGCGGCCACCTACGAGCAGTACTTC.

The rearrangement links TRBV3-1 (or the pseudogene TRBV3-2) to TRBJ2-7; 10 nucleotides agree with TRBD1. Germline CDR1 LGHDT, CDR2 YNNKEL (reference sequence). The CDR3 covers 15 residues. V lost 4 bases and J lost 3; bases outside the gene matches: 6. The CDR3 DNA reads TGTGCCAGCAGCCGACAGGGGGCCCCTTACTACGAGCAGTACTTC. Protein product: CASSRQGAPYYEQYF.

The chain has TRBV21-1 and TRBJ1-5. TRBV21-1 is given as a pseudogene. CDR3 length: 14 amino acids. The chain's CDR3 is CASLLSGDNQPQHF. In DNA form, the CDR3 reads TGTGCCAGCCTGCTAAGTGGGGACAATCAGCCCCAGCATTTT.

This chain links TRBV6-1 with TRBJ1-3, with D perhaps TRBD1 (5 bases). V was cut by 5 bases and J by 4 bases, with 15 bases left in between. The CDR3 contains 15 residues. Germline loops: CDR1 MNHNS, CDR2 SASEGT. DNA for the CDR3: TGTGCCAGCAGTTCCCCAGGGACCCCAGGAAACACCATATATTTT. This sequence encodes CASSSPGTPGNTIYF.

The chain has TRBV5-4 and TRBJ2-5; 9 bases agree with TRBD2. The CDR3 is made up of 14 amino acids. With 4 bases clipped from V and 7 bases from J, the junction kept 8 bases outside the gene matches. The V gene's germline CDR1 is SGHNT and CDR2 YYREEE (reference sequence). Here the CDR3 reads CASSPGTSSPTQYF. The CDR3 DNA follows: TGTGCCAGCAGCCCCGGGACTAGCTCCCCGACCCAGTACTTC.

This sequence joins TRBV7-9 and TRBJ1-2; D not certain. This CDR3 comprises 15 residues. CDR1 SEHNR and CDR2 FQNEAQ come from the germline V gene (reference sequence). V lost 5 bases to trimming and J lost 2 bases, with 15 bases between them. CDR3 region: CASSLGRHSNYGYTF. CDR3 sequence (DNA): TGTGCCAGCAGCCTCGGGAGGCACTCCAACTATGGCTACACCTTC.